Listed here are 26 T cell receptor beta chains from one sample, sequenced in a study of cytomegalovirus exposure and HLA in healthy donors. The PCR used 60 Vbeta and 13 Jbeta primers. Libraries were prepared by immunoSEQ multiplex PCR; TCRdb keeps only in-frame clonotypes and omits some of them. The sample lists 190,000 or so clones, about 80% occurring once. The sequenced material came from PBMCs. The receptors shown here come from a woman aged 45-65 years in good health and CMV-seropositive.

V gene TRBV19 combines with J gene TRBJ1-2; the D gene is possibly TRBD1 (6 bases). Germline V gene data show CDR1 as LNHDA and CDR2 as SQIVND (reference sequence). There are 13 residues in the CDR3. The V end lost 8 bases, the J end lost 5 bases, and 15 bases lay between the germline ends. CDR3 coding DNA: TGTGCCAGTGAGATGACAGGCTTATATGGCTACACCTTC. Protein product: CASEMTGLYGYTF.

The chain couples TRBV4-2 to TRBJ1-3; TRBD1 agrees at 7 bases. The germline CDR1 and CDR2 sequences are LGHNA and YNFKEQ. V trimming: 4 bases; J trimming: 0 bases; junction bases outside the gene matches: 3. The CDR3 covers 15 residues. CDR3 loop: CASSPTGFSGNTIYF. CDR3 nucleotides: TGTGCCAGCAGCCCGACAGGGTTCTCTGGAAACACCATATATTTT.

The chain is built from TRBV5-1 and TRBJ1-1; 9 nucleotides agree with TRBD1. V lost 4 bases, J lost 4 bases, and 8 bases stayed unmatched. In germline, CDR1 is SGHRS, CDR2 YFSETQ. This CDR3 contains 15 residues. The CDR3 region has the DNA TGCGCCAGCAGCGGGGAGACAGGGGGTGGCACTGAAGCTTTCTTT. Its translation: CASSGETGGGTEAFF.

Details on this clone: At the DNA level, this CDR3 is encoded by other sequences in the same sample as well. The rearrangement links TRBV5-1 to TRBJ1-3, with no clear D. The V end lost 0 bases, the J end lost 0 bases, and 4 bases lay between the germline ends. Germline lookup yields CDR1 SGHRS and CDR2 YFSETQ. The CDR3 spans 14 residues. The CDR3 DNA reads TGCGCCAGCAGCTTGGACTACTCTGGAAACACCATATATTTT. Amino acid sequence: CASSLDYSGNTIYF.

This clone was detected once. The same CDR3 arises from other DNA sequences in this sample as well. The J gene is TRBJ1-1, the V gene TRBV19, with D perhaps matching TRBD1 (6 bases). Germline assignment: CDR1 LNHDA and CDR2 SQIVND (reference sequence). This CDR3 has 14 amino acids. Trimming pared 2 bases from V and 0 bases from J, leaving 7 bases between. The CDR3: CASSIQGLNTEAFF. The DNA for the CDR3 is TGTGCCAGTAGTATACAGGGGCTGAACACTGAAGCTTTCTTT. The full variable domain, completed using reference TRBV19 and TRBJ1-1, is DGGITQSPKYLFRKEGQNVTLSCEQNLNHDAMYWYRQDPGQGLRLIYYSQIVNDFQKGDIAEGYSVSREKKESFPLTVTSAQKNPTAFYLCASSIQGLNTEAFFGQGTRLTVV.

This clone has only one observation. Here the CDR3 reads CASSSYRDSNGNQPQHF. The CDR3 coding sequence is TGTGCCAGCAGCTCCTACAGGGATTCAAACGGCAATCAGCCCCAGCATTTT. The chain uses TRBV5-8 and TRBJ1-5, with a tentative D call TRBD1 (6 bases). This CDR3 has 17 amino acids. Between the trimmed V and J ends, which lost 3 bases and 2 bases, there was a span of 18 bases. The V gene's germline CDR1 is SGHTS and CDR2 YDEGEE. The whole variable domain, filled in from reference TRBV5-8 and TRBJ1-5, reads EAGVTQSPTHLIKTRGQQATLRCSPISGHTSVYWYQQALGLGLQFLLWYDEGEERNRGNFPPRFSGRQFPNYSSELNVNALELEDSALYLCASSSYRDSNGNQPQHFGDGTRLSIL.

This chain uses TRBV11-2 with TRBJ2-7, with D possibly being TRBD2 (5 bases). CDR3 length: 14 amino acids. CDR1 is SGHAT, CDR2 FQNNGV, per germline. The V gene lost 1 base and the J gene lost 8 bases, with 15 bases spanning the gap. In DNA form, the CDR3 reads TGTGCCAGCAGCTTAGTAGCGTCGATTAGGCAGCAGTACTTC. This translates into CASSLVASIRQQYF.

The rearrangement uses TRBV9 and TRBJ1-1, with D possibly matching TRBD1 (5 bases). V was cut by 3 bases and J by 4 bases, with 10 bases left in between. The CDR3 has 13 residues. CDR1 SGDLS and CDR2 YYNGEE come from the germline V gene. The CDR3, as DNA: TGTGCCAGCAGCGGACAGCAACTCACTGAAGCTTTCTTT. This codes for CASSGQQLTEAFF.

This clone has just one count. V and J are TRBV19 and TRBJ2-5; 10 bases are a match to TRBD1. CDR1 and CDR2 from the germline V gene are LNHDA and SQIVND (reference sequence). V lost 10 bases, J lost 4 bases, and 6 bases stayed unmatched. CDR3 size: 13 residues. The CDR3 nucleotides read TGTGCCACCGCGGGGGACAGGGGAGAGACCCAGTACTTC. As protein: CATAGDRGETQYF.

V is TRBV6-1 and J is TRBJ2-2; 8 nucleotides align to TRBD1. After removal of 6 bases from V and 4 bases from J, the junction contained 7 bases not matched to a gene. The length of the CDR3 is 15 residues. The germline V gene has CDR1 MNHNS and CDR2 SASEGT. In nucleotides, the CDR3 is TGTGCCAGCAGAAAGGACAGGGATCTCACCGGGGAGCTGTTTTTT. It yields the protein CASRKDRDLTGELFF.

This chain connects TRBV6-1 to TRBJ2-5; D unresolved. The CDR3 is 11 amino acids. Deletions cut 8 bases from V and 5 bases from J, with 9 bases between. Per the germline V gene, CDR1 is MNHNS and CDR2 is SASEGT. CDR3 protein: CASGARETQYF. The CDR3 DNA reads as TGTGCCAGCGGAGCGAGGGAGACCCAGTACTTC.

This CDR3 reads CASGFGGYQPQHF. As DNA, the CDR3 is TGTGCTAGTGGTTTTGGGGGCTACCAGCCCCAGCATTTT. The chain joins TRBV12-5 to TRBJ1-5; tentatively, D is TRBD1 (6 bases). V dropped 3 bases and J dropped 7 bases, with 10 bases sitting between them. Germline V lookup: CDR1 LGHNT, CDR2 FRNRAP. CDR3 length: 13 residues.

The chain carries TRBV11-2 and TRBJ1-1, with 7 bases fitting TRBD1. This CDR3 spans 17 amino acids. Germline loops: CDR1 SGHAT, CDR2 FQNNGV. V trimming: 0 bases; J trimming: 5 bases; junction bases outside the gene matches: 12. Here the CDR3 reads CASSLDRAGGLRTEAFF. CDR3 DNA: TGTGCCAGCAGCTTAGATCGGGCAGGGGGGCTTCGGACTGAAGCTTTCTTT.

The chain employs TRBV18 and TRBJ1-1; no definite D call. Between the trimmed V and J ends, which lost 5 bases and 1 base, there was a span of 17 bases. Per the germline V gene, CDR1 is KGHSH and CDR2 is LQKENI. The CDR3 runs 16 residues. CDR3 region: CASSFWPRRENTEAFF. CDR3 DNA: TGTGCCAGCTCATTCTGGCCGAGACGGGAGAACACTGAAGCTTTCTTT.

This clone has only a few counts. The rearrangement joins TRBV6-5 to TRBJ1-1, with D unclear. Germline V gene lookup returns CDR1 MNHEY and CDR2 SVGAGI. V was cut by 5 bases and J by 6 bases, with 16 bases left in between. The CDR3 has 14 residues. The CDR3 DNA sequence: TGTGCCAGCAGTCCAACCTTCCGAGGTGCTGAAGCTTTCTTT. It is translated as CASSPTFRGAEAFF.

The CDR3 loop reads CASLAEGQETQYF. The CDR3 DNA follows: TGCGCCAGCCTGGCGGAGGGACAAGAGACCCAGTACTTC. This chain connects TRBV5-1 to TRBJ2-5, with D perhaps TRBD2 (6 bases). V lost 7 bases and J lost 2, with 12 bases in between. CDR3 length: 13 residues. Germline CDR1 and CDR2: SGHRS and YFSETQ. Together with reference TRBV5-1 and TRBJ2-5, the CDR3 gives the full variable domain: KAGVTQTPRYLIKTRGQQVTLSCSPISGHRSVSWYQQTPGQGLQFLFEYFSETQRNKGNFPGRFSGRQFSNSRSEMNVSTLELGDSALYLCASLAEGQETQYFGPGTRLLVL.

This chain uses TRBV28 with TRBJ2-2; 8 positions agree with TRBD1. Trimming cost V 4 bases and J 6 bases; bases outside gene matches: 7. The CDR3 runs 15 residues. The germline gives CDR1 MDHEN, CDR2 SYDVKM. As DNA, the CDR3 is TGTGCCAGCAGTTCCCCCCAGGGGGCTTCCGGGGAGCTGTTTTTT. The encoded protein is CASSSPQGASGELFF.

The chain uses TRBV11-1 and TRBJ2-5; a weak D match, TRBD1 (5 bases). V dropped 1 base and J dropped 1 base, with 10 bases sitting between them. This CDR3 has 15 amino acids. Germline CDR1 and CDR2: SGHAT and FQDESV (reference sequence). CDR3: CASSLGTRIQETQYF. The CDR3 region has the DNA TGTGCCAGCAGCTTAGGGACAAGGATCCAAGAGACCCAGTACTTC.

The V and J genes are TRBV5-1 and TRBJ1-1; tentative D call: TRBD1 (6 bases). The CDR3 totals 14 residues. Germline assignment: CDR1 SGHRS and CDR2 YFSETQ. V dropped 0 bases and J dropped 6 bases, with 12 bases sitting between them. CDR3 loop: CASSLEGGDAEAFF. The CDR3 DNA is TGCGCCAGCAGCTTGGAAGGGGGGGATGCTGAAGCTTTCTTT.

The chain employs TRBV5-4 and TRBJ1-3; D remains unclear. Germline V CDR1 and CDR2: SGHNT, YYREEE (reference sequence). CDR3 length: 17 residues. Trimming cost V 1 base and J 0 bases, with 14 bases left between them. The CDR3 loop is CASSLRAGPLSGNTIYF. The CDR3 nucleotides are TGTGCCAGCAGCTTGAGGGCGGGTCCCCTCTCTGGAAACACCATATATTTT.

This rearrangement joins TRBV28 to TRBJ1-5; 9 bases align to TRBD1. The germline V gene encodes CDR1 MDHEN and CDR2 SYDVKM. The ends lost 7 bases at V and 1 base at J; junction bases unmatched: 11. The CDR3 has 17 amino acids. The CDR3 reads CASTAPGQGPSNQPQHF. For the CDR3, the DNA is TGTGCCAGCACGGCCCCGGGACAGGGACCGAGCAATCAGCCCCAGCATTTT.

This clone showed up just once. The chain recombines TRBV27 with TRBJ1-1; D perhaps matches TRBD1 (5 bases). V was cut by 6 bases and J by 3 bases, with 20 bases left in between. CDR1 and CDR2 (germline): MNHEY, SMNVEV (reference sequence). The CDR3 extends over 16 amino acids. Written as DNA, the CDR3 is TGTGCCAGCAGCCTAAGTTCTTCAGGGCGGTACACTGAAGCTTTCTTT. It codes for CASSLSSSGRYTEAFF.

The CDR3 DNA reads TGTGCCAGTAGGAACCCGGGACAGGCGGGCAATCAGCCCCAGCATTTT. The encoded protein is CASRNPGQAGNQPQHF. J is TRBJ1-5 and V is TRBV19, with 8 positions matching TRBD1. The V segment lost 6 bases and the J segment 2 bases; nucleotides outside the gene matches: 9. Germline lookup yields CDR1 LNHDA and CDR2 SQIVND (reference sequence). The CDR3 extends over 16 amino acids.

The chain couples TRBV6-1 to TRBJ1-6; unclear D gene. The CDR3 is 15 residues long. Deletions cut 8 bases from V and 0 bases from J, with 11 bases between. Germline CDR1 MNHNS, CDR2 SASEGT. The CDR3 DNA reads as TGTGCCAGCGTTCCTGCTAGCTCCTATAATTCACCCCTCCACTTT. Translating it yields CASVPASSYNSPLHF.

The V call is TRBV18, the J call TRBJ1-3, with D possibly matching TRBD1 (6 bases). CDR3 length equals 17 residues. The V end was cut by 3 bases, the J end by 4 bases, with 19 bases between. Germline CDR1 KGHSH, CDR2 LQKENI. CDR3 DNA: TGTGCCAGCTCACCGTTGGGGACACAGGGCACCGGAAACACCATATATTTT. It is translated as CASSPLGTQGTGNTIYF.

This chain connects TRBV5-1 to TRBJ1-1; the D is unclear. CDR1 is SGHRS, CDR2 YFSETQ, per germline. With 0 bases removed from V and 5 bases from J, the gap between germline ends came to 14 bases. CDR3 size: 15 residues. The CDR3 nucleotides are TGCGCCAGCAGCTTGGCGACGGGATATGGGACTGAAGCTTTCTTT. Translating it yields CASSLATGYGTEAFF.